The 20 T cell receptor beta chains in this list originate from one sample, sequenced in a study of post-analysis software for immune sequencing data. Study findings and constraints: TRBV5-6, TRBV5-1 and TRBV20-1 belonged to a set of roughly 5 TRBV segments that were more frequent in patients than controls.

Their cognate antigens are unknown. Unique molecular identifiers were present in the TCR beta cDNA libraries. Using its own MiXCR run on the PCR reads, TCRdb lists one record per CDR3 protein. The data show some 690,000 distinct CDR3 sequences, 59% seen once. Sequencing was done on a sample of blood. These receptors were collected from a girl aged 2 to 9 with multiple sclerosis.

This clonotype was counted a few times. For the CDR3, the DNA is TGCGCCAGCAGCCGCGACTTCCCTTCCTACAATGAGCAGTTCTTC. Translation: CASSRDFPSYNEQFF. The gene calls are TRBV4-3 and TRBJ2-1; D is unclear. The CDR3 sequence is 15 residues long. V shed 4 bases and J shed 1 base, with 11 bases lying between them. The germline gives CDR1 LGHNA, CDR2 YSLEER.

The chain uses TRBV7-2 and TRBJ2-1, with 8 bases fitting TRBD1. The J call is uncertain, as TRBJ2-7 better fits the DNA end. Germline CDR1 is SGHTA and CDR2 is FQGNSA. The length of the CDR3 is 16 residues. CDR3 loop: CASSYYLRGPGNEQYF. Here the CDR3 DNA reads TGTGCCAGCAGCTACTACCTCAGGGGGCCAGGCAATGAGCAGTACTTC.

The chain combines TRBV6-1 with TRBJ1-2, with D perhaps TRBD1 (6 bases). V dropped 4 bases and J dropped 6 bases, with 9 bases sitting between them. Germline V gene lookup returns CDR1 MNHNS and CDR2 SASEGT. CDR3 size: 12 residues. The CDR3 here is CASSASGDGYTF. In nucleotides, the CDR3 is TGTGCCAGCAGTGCGTCAGGGGATGGCTACACCTTC.

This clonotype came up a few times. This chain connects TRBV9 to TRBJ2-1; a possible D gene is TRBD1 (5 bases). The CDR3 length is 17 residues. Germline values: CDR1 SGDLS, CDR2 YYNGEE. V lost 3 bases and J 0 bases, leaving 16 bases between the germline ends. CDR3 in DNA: TGTGCCAGCAGCGCCATGTCTGACAGTCGCTCCTACAATGAGCAGTTCTTC. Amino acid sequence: CASSAMSDSRSYNEQFF.

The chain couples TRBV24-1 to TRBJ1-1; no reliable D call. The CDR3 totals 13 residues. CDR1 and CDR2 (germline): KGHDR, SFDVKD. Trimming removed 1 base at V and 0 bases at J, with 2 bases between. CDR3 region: CATSDFLNTEAFF. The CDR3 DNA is TGTGCCACCAGTGATTTCTTGAACACTGAAGCTTTCTTT.

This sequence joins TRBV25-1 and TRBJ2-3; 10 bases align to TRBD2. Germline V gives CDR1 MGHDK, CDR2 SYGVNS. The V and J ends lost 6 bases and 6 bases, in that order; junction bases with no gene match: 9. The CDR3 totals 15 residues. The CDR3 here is CASRISGGSLDTQYF. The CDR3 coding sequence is TGTGCCAGCAGAATTAGCGGGGGGAGTCTGGATACGCAGTATTTT.

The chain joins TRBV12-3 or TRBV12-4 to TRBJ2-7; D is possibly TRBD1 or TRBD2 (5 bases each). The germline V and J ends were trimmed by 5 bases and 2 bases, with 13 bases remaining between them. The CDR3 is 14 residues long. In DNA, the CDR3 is TGTGCCAGCAGTCCCCATATGGGGGCCTACGAGCAGTACTTC. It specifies CASSPHMGAYEQYF.

The CDR3 spells CASSQEARRGGFIRTDTQYF. CDR3 nucleotide sequence: TGCGCCAGCAGCCAAGAGGCCCGGCGGGGGGGCTTCATTCGCACAGATACGCAGTATTTT. V is TRBV4-3 and J is TRBJ2-3; 9 bases align to TRBD2. Trimming at V came to 0 bases and at J to 1 base, leaving 14 bases not matched to a gene. Germline V gives CDR1 LGHNA, CDR2 YSLEER. The CDR3 runs 20 residues.

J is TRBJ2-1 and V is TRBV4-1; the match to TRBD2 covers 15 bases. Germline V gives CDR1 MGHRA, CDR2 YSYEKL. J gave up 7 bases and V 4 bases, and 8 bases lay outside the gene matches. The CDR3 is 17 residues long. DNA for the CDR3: TGCGCCAGCAGCCCACTAACGGGACTAGCGGGAGGAAATGAGCAGTTCTTC. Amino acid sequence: CASSPLTGLAGGNEQFF.

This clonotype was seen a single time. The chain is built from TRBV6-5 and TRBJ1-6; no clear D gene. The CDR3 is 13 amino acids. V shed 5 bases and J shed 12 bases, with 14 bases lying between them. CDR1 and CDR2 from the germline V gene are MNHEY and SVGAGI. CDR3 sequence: CASSTAGWEPLHF. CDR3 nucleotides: TGTGCCAGCAGTACTGCAGGCTGGGAACCCCTCCACTTT.

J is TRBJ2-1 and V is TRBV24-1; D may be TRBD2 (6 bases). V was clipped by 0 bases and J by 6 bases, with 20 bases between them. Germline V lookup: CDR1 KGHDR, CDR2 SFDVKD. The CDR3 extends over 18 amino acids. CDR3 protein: CATSDLSHKGLGGNEQFF. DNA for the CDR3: TGTGCCACCAGTGATTTGTCTCACAAAGGACTGGGAGGCAATGAGCAGTTCTTC.

CDR3 loop: CASSQVVQPDPYEQYF. The CDR3 bases are TGTGCCAGCAGCCAAGTAGTCCAGCCAGACCCCTACGAGCAGTACTTC. This chain links TRBV3-1 with TRBJ2-7; unclear D gene. The germline V and J ends were trimmed by 1 base and 2 bases, with 15 bases remaining between them. Per germline, CDR1 LGHDT and CDR2 YNNKEL (reference sequence). This CDR3 spans 16 amino acids.

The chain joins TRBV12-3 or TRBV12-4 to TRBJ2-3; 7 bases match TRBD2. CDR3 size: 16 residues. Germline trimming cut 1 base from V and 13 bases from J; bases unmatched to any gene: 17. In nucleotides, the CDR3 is TGTGCCAGCAGTTTAGGTTCCGGGGGGAGCACAGATGCGGAGTATTTT. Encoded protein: CASSLGSGGSTDAEYF.

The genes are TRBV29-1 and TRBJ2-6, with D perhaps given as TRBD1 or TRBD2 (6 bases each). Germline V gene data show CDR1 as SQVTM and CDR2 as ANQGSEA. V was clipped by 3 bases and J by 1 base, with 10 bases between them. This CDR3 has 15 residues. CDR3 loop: CSVDLGGSGANVLTF. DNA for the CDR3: TGCAGCGTTGATTTAGGGGGGTCTGGGGCCAACGTCCTGACTTTC.

Here the CDR3 reads CAIREGEVPYNEQYF. DNA of the CDR3: TGTGCCATCAGGGAGGGCGAGGTGCCCTACAATGAGCAGTACTTC. This chain joins TRBV10-3 and TRBJ2-5; the D gene is possibly TRBD2 (6 bases). V gave up 6 bases and J gave up 11 bases, with 25 bases separating them. The V gene's germline CDR1 is ENHRY and CDR2 SYGVKD. The CDR3 sequence is 15 residues long.

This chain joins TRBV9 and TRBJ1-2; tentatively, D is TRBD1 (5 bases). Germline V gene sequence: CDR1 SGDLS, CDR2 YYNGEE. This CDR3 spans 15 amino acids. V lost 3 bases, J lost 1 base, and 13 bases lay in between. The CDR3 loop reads CASSEGTADNYGYTF. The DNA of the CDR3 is TGTGCCAGCAGCGAGGGGACCGCAGATAACTATGGCTACACCTTC.

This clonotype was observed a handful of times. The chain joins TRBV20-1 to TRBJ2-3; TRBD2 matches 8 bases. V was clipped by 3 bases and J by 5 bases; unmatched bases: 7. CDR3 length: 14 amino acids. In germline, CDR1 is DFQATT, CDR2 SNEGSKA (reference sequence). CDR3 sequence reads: CSASAAGGKDTQYF. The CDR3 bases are TGCAGTGCTAGTGCGGCGGGAGGTAAAGATACGCAGTATTTT.

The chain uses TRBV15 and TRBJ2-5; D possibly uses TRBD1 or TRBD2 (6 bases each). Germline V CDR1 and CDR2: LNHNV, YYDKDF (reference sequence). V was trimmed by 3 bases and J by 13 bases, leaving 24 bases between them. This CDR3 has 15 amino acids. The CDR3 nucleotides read TGTGCCACCAGCAGCAGACCTGATACAGGGACTCGGGCGTACTTC. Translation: CATSSRPDTGTRAYF.

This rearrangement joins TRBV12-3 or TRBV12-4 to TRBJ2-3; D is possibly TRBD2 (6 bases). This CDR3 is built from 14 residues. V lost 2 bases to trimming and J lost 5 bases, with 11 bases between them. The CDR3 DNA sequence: TGTGCCAGCAGTTTATGGGGGGATCAAGATACGCAGTATTTT. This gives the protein CASSLWGDQDTQYF.

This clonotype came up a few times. As DNA, the CDR3 is TGTGCCAGCAGCTTATGGGAGCGAGAAAAACTGTTTTTT. This gives the protein CASSLWEREKLFF. The chain couples TRBV7-2 to TRBJ1-4; D ambiguous. Germline values: CDR1 SGHTA, CDR2 FQGNSA. V lost 2 bases and J 8 bases, leaving 9 bases between the germline ends. The length of the CDR3 is 13 residues. The full variable domain, completed using reference TRBV7-2 and TRBJ1-4, is GAGVSQSPSNKVTEKGKDVELRCDPISGHTALYWYRQSLGQGLEFLIYFQGNSAPDKSGLPSDRFSAERTGGSVSTLTIQRTQQEDSAVYLCASSLWEREKLFFGSGTQLSVL.